This TCR beta chain was found in a study of somatic mutations in cytotoxic T cells in rheumatoid arthritis. The overall study: Blood samples of 30 to 35 ml were drawn from patients (in EDTA) right after diagnosis and before any treatment. Points from the study as a whole: Which antigens the expanded CD8+ clones targeted was unknown. CD8+ clonality increased with age in rheumatoid arthritis patients but not in healthy controls.

Separation of CD4+ and CD8+ cells was performed by positive magnetic bead selection, and purity was verified by flow cytometry. V was cut by 4 bases and J by 7 bases, with 13 bases left in between. This CDR3 is built from 13 residues. Germline assignment: CDR1 SEHNR and CDR2 FQNEAQ (reference sequence). Assay: immunoSEQ multiplex PCR; the TCRdb copy retains only in-frame clones and omits some. The sample lists about 15,000 clones; approximately 70% were seen once. In the case of this clone: Its antigen is unknown.

The sample comprised CD8+ T cells sorted from blood. The genes are TRBV7-9 and TRBJ1-2; a possible D gene is TRBD1 (6 bases). The TCR was taken from an adult with rheumatoid arthritis. CDR3 region: CASSSVNRVGYTF. The CDR3 region has the DNA TGTGCCAGCAGCTCGGTCAACAGGGTTGGCTACACCTTC.